A selection of T cell receptor beta chains follows, all from one sample in a study of Ad26.COV2.S vaccination and SARS-CoV-2 variants. Repertoires were generated with immunoSEQ multiplex PCR, while TCRdb's copy carries only in-frame clones and drops some. The sample lists 300,000 to 400,000 clones, 92% seen once, with roughly 3.9% in the top ten. This sample comprised peripheral blood, obtained after recovery from COVID-19. The source is a human donor who had recovered from COVID-19. CDR3s include the opening cysteine and the closing phenylalanine or tryptophan. A D gene is named only where the DNA matches it firmly. Rows may omit the clone size; those that give it use once, few, many or a size class.

clone size	V gene	J gene	D gene	CDR3 DNA	CDR3 protein
-	TRBV3-1/TRBV3-2	TRBJ2-4	TRBD2	TGTGCCAGCGAGCGGGGGGGTTACAAAAACATTCAGTACTTC	CASERGGYKNIQYF
-	TRBV5-1	TRBJ2-1	-	TGCGCCAGCAGCCTGAAAGAGGCTACCAACAATGAGCAGTTCTTC	CASSLKEATNNEQFF
-	TRBV27	TRBJ2-7	TRBD2	TGTGCCAGCAGTTTGACTAGCGGGAGTACCTACGAGCAGTACTTC	CASSLTSGSTYEQYF
-	TRBV5-1	TRBJ2-5	-	TGCGCCAGCAGCCCAAGGGACAACCAAGAGACCCAGTACTTC	CASSPRDNQETQYF
-	TRBV3-1/TRBV3-2	TRBJ1-1	-	TGTGCCAGCAGCAAGTCCCTCGGACGCCTGATGAACACTGAAGCTTTCTTT	CASSKSLGRLMNTEAFF
-	TRBV6-5	TRBJ1-3	TRBD1	TGTGCCAGCAGCCGACAGGGATCGCGAGGAAACACCATATATTTT	CASSRQGSRGNTIYF
-	TRBV9	TRBJ1-4	-	TGTGCCAGCAGCAGTGGACAGACTGCAACTAATGAAAAACTGTTTTTT	CASSSGQTATNEKLFF
-	TRBV11-3	TRBJ2-3	-	TGTGCCAGCAGCTTAGGGGAGCGAGGAACAGATACGCAGTATTTT	CASSLGERGTDTQYF
-	TRBV18	TRBJ2-7	-	TGTGCCAGCTCACCAAGGGGGGTCGAGCAGTACTTC	CASSPRGVEQYF
-	TRBV19	TRBJ2-7	-	TGTGCCAGCTCCGGGACAACTAACTACGAGCAGTACTTC	CASSGTTNYEQYF
-	TRBV4-3	TRBJ2-7	-	TGCGCCAGCAGCCAAGATATGGGGCTAGACGAGCAGTACTTC	CASSQDMGLDEQYF
once	TRBV5-4	TRBJ2-1	TRBD2	TGTGCCAGCAGCTTGCCTAGCGGCAACATTCAGGAGCAGTTCTTC	CASSLPSGNIQEQFF
-	TRBV18	TRBJ2-5	TRBD2	TGTGCCAGCTCACCACCGAATCGGGGGGGCGGAGAGACCCAGTACTTC	CASSPPNRGGGETQYF
-	TRBV3-1/TRBV3-2	TRBJ2-2	TRBD1	TGTGCCAGCAGCCATGGGGGGACAGGCGCTTTGGGCGGGGAGCTGTTTTTT	CASSHGGTGALGGELFF
-	TRBV9	TRBJ1-3	-	TGTGCCAGCAGCTCCAGCTTTGCTGGAAACACCATATATTTT	CASSSSFAGNTIYF
-	TRBV18	TRBJ1-2	-	TGTGCCAGCTCACCCGGCGGCCCATCTAACTATGGCTACACCTTC	CASSPGGPSNYGYTF
-	TRBV2	TRBJ1-5	TRBD1	TGTGCCAGCAGGGCTAGACAGGGAGGGGGCAATCAGCCCCAGCATTTT	CASRARQGGGNQPQHF
-	TRBV5-4	TRBJ1-1	TRBD1	TGTGCCAGCAGCCTGGGTCAAGGGGGCATGAACACTGAAGCTTTCTTT	CASSLGQGGMNTEAFF
-	TRBV7-9	TRBJ1-5	TRBD1	TGTGCCAGCAGCGCCCAGGGGACAGCTAGCAATCAGCCCCAGCATTTT	CASSAQGTASNQPQHF
-	TRBV7-9	TRBJ1-2	-	TGTGCCAGCAGCTTAGCGGGGGGGGTACAGAACTATGGCTACACCTTC	CASSLAGGVQNYGYTF
-	TRBV12-5	TRBJ1-4	-	TGTGCTAGTGGTTCGGCGGGACATCTACCCGAAAAACTGTTTTTT	CASGSAGHLPEKLFF
-	TRBV27	TRBJ1-2	TRBD1	TGTGCCAGCAGTTTAGGGGACAGGGATCGCACCTTC	CASSLGDRDRTF
-	TRBV12-3/TRBV12-4	TRBJ1-1	-	TGTGCCAGCAGTTTTAGGACTGAAGCTTTCTTT	CASSFRTEAFF
-	TRBV6-2/TRBV6-3	TRBJ2-1	-	TGTGCCAGCAGTTCTCCCCCGGGATGGCAGGGAACCTACAATGAGCAGTTCTTC	CASSSPPGWQGTYNEQFF
-	TRBV2	TRBJ1-3	-	TGTGCCAGCAGTGGGGGGGGAAACACCATATATTTT	CASSGGGNTIYF
-	TRBV6-5	TRBJ1-1	-	TGTGCCAGCAGTTACTCCTCGAACACTGAAGCTTTCTTT	CASSYSSNTEAFF
few	TRBV10-1	TRBJ1-2	TRBD1	TGCGCCAGCAGTACTGGACAGGGGGATGGCTACACCTTC	CASSTGQGDGYTF
-	TRBV12-3/TRBV12-4	TRBJ1-5	-	TGTGCCAGCAGTCTCAATATAGGGCCCCAGCATTTT	CASSLNIGPQHF
-	TRBV5-1	TRBJ2-3	TRBD1	TGCGCCAGCCATCGGGACAGTAGCACAGATACGCAGTATTTT	CASHRDSSTDTQYF
-	TRBV2	TRBJ2-7	-	TGTGCCAGCAGTGAAGCGCTGGGGGGTATCAACGAGCAGTACTTC	CASSEALGGINEQYF